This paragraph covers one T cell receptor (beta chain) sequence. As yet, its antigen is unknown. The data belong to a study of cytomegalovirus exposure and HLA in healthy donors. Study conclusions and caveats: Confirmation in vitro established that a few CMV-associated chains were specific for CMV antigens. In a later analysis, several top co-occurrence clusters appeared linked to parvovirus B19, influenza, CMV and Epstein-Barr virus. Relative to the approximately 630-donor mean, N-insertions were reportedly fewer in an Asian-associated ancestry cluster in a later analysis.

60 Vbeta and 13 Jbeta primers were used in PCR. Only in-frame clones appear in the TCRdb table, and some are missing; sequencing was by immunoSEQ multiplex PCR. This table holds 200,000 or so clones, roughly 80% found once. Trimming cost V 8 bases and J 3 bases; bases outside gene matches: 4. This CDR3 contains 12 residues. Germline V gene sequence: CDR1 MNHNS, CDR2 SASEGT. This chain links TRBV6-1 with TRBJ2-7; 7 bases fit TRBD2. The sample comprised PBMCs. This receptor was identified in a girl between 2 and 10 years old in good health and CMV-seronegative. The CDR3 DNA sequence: TGTGCCAGCGGGGGGGGTTTCTACGAGCAGTACTTC. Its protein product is CASGGGFYEQYF.